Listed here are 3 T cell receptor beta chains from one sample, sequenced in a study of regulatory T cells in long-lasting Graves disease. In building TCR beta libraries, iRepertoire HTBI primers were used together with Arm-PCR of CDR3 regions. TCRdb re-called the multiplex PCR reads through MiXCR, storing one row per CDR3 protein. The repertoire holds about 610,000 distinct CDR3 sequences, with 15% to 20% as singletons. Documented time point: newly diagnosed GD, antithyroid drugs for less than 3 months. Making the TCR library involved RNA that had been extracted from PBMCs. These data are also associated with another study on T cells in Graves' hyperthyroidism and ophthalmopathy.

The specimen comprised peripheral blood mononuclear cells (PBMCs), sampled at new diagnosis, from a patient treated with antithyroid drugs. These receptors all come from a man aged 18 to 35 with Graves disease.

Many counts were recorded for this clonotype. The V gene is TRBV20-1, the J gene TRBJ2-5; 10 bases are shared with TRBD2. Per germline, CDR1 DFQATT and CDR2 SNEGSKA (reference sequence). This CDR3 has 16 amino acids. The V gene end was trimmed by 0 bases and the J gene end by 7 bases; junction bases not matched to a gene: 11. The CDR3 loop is CSARDRLAGEGATQYF. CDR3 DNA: TGCAGTGCTAGAGATAGGCTAGCGGGAGAGGGGGCGACCCAGTACTTC.

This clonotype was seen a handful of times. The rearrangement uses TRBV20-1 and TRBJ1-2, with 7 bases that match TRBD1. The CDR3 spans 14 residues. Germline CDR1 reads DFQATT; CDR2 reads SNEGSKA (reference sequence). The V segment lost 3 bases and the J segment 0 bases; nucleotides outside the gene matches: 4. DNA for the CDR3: TGCAGTGCTAGGGGGGACAGCGCTAACTATGGCTACACCTTC. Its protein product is CSARGDSANYGYTF.

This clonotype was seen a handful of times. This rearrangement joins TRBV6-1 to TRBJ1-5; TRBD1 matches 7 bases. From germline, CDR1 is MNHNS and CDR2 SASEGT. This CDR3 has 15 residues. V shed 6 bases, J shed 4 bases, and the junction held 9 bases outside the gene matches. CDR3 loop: CASRITGAKNQPQHF. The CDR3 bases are TGTGCCAGCAGGATAACAGGGGCTAAGAATCAGCCCCAGCATTTT.